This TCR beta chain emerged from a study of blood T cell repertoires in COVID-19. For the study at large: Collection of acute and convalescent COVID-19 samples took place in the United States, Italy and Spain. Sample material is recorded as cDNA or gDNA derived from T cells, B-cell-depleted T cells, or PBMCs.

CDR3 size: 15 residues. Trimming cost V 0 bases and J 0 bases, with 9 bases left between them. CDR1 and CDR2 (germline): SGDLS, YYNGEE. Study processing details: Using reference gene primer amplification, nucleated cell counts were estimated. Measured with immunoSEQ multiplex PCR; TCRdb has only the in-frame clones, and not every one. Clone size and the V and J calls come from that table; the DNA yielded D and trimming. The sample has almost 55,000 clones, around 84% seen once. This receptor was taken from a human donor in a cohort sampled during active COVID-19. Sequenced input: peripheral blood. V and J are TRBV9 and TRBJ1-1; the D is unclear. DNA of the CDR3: TGTGCCAGCAGCGTAGAACACCGTTTGAACACTGAAGCTTTCTTT. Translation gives CASSVEHRLNTEAFF.